This is a list of T cell receptor beta chains from one sample in a study of T cells in Graves' hyperthyroidism and ophthalmopathy. One entry per CDR3 protein, called by TCRdb with MiXCR from the multiplex PCR reads. The table includes 550,000 to 850,000 distinct CDR3 sequences, over 15% detected once. Material for sequencing was blood. These receptors came from a woman aged 50 to 65 with Graves' hyperthyroidism that later progressed to Graves' ophthalmopathy. Each CDR3 is given with its conserved first and last residue. Each record gives: clone size, V gene, D gene, J gene, CDR3 protein, CDR3 DNA. The D gene is left open where the match is weak. Only some rows state a clone size, as once, few, many or a class for expanded clones.

size: many; V: TRBV6-1; D: .; J: TRBJ2-7; CDR3: CASSELVGFYEQYF; DNA: TGTGCCAGCAGTGAATTGGTGGGATTCTACGAGCAGTACTTC
size: many; V: TRBV11-2; D: .; J: TRBJ1-2; CDR3: CASRSAGGWLDYGYTF; DNA: TGTGCCAGCAGGAGCGCGGGGGGCTGGCTTGACTATGGCTACACCTTC
size: many; V: TRBV12-3/TRBV12-4; D: TRBD1; J: TRBJ1-5; CDR3: CASSLDRGDQPQHF; DNA: TGTGCCAGCAGTTTGGACAGGGGTGATCAGCCCCAGCATTTT
size: few; V: TRBV7-6; D: .; J: TRBJ1-2; CDR3: CASSSVNSYGYTF; DNA: TGTGCCAGCAGCTCAGTTAACAGCTATGGCTACACCTTC
size: many; V: TRBV11-2; D: TRBD1; J: TRBJ1-1; CDR3: CASRWTGFGVAFF; DNA: TGTGCCAGCAGGTGGACAGGGTTCGGGGTCGCTTTCTTT
size: many; V: TRBV24-1; D: TRBD1; J: TRBJ1-1; CDR3: CATRQGVSDTEAFF; DNA: TGTGCCACCAGACAGGGGGTTTCTGACACTGAAGCTTTCTTT
size: few; V: TRBV19; D: TRBD1; J: TRBJ1-2; CDR3: CASSPRDRAGGYTF; DNA: TGTGCCAGTAGTCCACGGGACAGGGCAGGTGGCTACACCTTC
size: many; V: TRBV5-6; D: .; J: TRBJ1-4; CDR3: CASSPVGGGEKLFF; DNA: TGTGCCAGCAGCCCAGTTGGGGGTGGTGAAAAACTGTTTTTT
size: few; V: TRBV10-3; D: .; J: TRBJ2-7; CDR3: CAISQHRDSYEQYF; DNA: TGTGCCATCAGCCAGCACCGGGACTCCTACGAGCAGTACTTC
size: many; V: TRBV7-3; D: TRBD2; J: TRBJ2-5; CDR3: CASSSLAGLRETQYF; DNA: TGTGCCAGCAGCTCACTAGCGGGGTTGAGGGAGACCCAGTACTTC
size: many; V: TRBV27; D: TRBD1; J: TRBJ1-1; CDR3: CASSVNRGDTEAFF; DNA: TGTGCCAGCAGTGTAAACAGGGGGGACACTGAAGCTTTCTTT
size: few; V: TRBV7-8; D: .; J: TRBJ2-5; CDR3: CASSRVLVETQYF; DNA: TGTGCCAGCAGCCGCGTATTAGTAGAGACCCAGTACTTC
size: .; V: TRBV6-5; D: .; J: TRBJ1-4; CDR3: CASSYLGGSNEKLFF; DNA: TGTGCCAGCAGTTACTTGGGCGGCTCAAATGAAAAACTGTTTTTT
size: .; V: TRBV20-1; D: TRBD2; J: TRBJ2-2; CDR3: CSVTSGARNTGELFF; DNA: TGCAGTGTCACTAGCGGGGCTAGAAACACCGGGGAGCTGTTTTTT
size: few; V: TRBV10-3; D: TRBD1; J: TRBJ1-1; CDR3: CAIKGQGSTEAFF; DNA: TGTGCCATCAAAGGACAGGGATCTACTGAAGCTTTCTTT
size: .; V: TRBV13; D: .; J: TRBJ1-6; CDR3: CASSLWAGPYNSPLHF; DNA: TGTGCCAGCAGCTTATGGGCAGGGCCCTATAATTCACCCCTCCACTTT
size: .; V: TRBV3-1; D: .; J: TRBJ2-7; CDR3: CASSPVNTGLDYEQYF; DNA: TGTGCCAGCAGCCCAGTGAACACGGGACTGGACTACGAGCAGTACTTC
size: few; V: TRBV5-1; D: TRBD1; J: TRBJ1-5; CDR3: CASSLGGDSSGGQPQHF; DNA: TGCGCCAGCAGCTTGGGGGGGGACAGCTCTGGGGGACAGCCCCAGCATTTT
size: many; V: TRBV12-3/TRBV12-4; D: TRBD1; J: TRBJ1-1; CDR3: CASRRQGAVENTEAFF; DNA: TGTGCCAGCAGGAGACAGGGGGCAGTTGAGAACACTGAAGCTTTCTTT
size: few; V: TRBV14; D: .; J: TRBJ1-2; CDR3: CASSQEGTWGYGYTF; DNA: TGTGCCAGCAGCCAAGAAGGGACTTGGGGCTATGGCTACACCTTC
size: many; V: TRBV6-2/TRBV6-3; D: TRBD1; J: TRBJ1-4; CDR3: CASSRQGAGEKLFF; DNA: TGTGCCAGCAGTCGACAGGGGGCTGGAGAAAAACTGTTTTTT
size: many; V: TRBV20-1; D: TRBD1; J: TRBJ1-2; CDR3: CSARDLDRGTYGYTF; DNA: TGCAGTGCTAGAGATCTGGACAGGGGGACCTATGGCTACACCTTC
size: .; V: TRBV29-1; D: TRBD1; J: TRBJ1-2; CDR3: CSVGTGVNYGYTF; DNA: TGCAGCGTTGGGACAGGGGTTAACTATGGCTACACCTTC
size: few; V: TRBV20-1; D: .; J: TRBJ2-4; CDR3: CSAKKGFDRSSTAKNIQYF; DNA: TGCAGTGCTAAAAAGGGGTTCGATAGATCCTCTACGGCCAAAAACATTCAGTACTTC
size: many; V: TRBV3-1; D: .; J: TRBJ2-4; CDR3: CASSQDRLAKNIQYF; DNA: TGTGCCAGCAGCCAAGATCGGCTAGCCAAAAACATTCAGTACTTC
size: .; V: TRBV19; D: .; J: TRBJ1-5; CDR3: CASSIEGFGNQPQHF; DNA: TGTGCCAGTAGTATCGAGGGGTTCGGCAATCAGCCCCAGCATTTT
size: .; V: TRBV2; D: .; J: TRBJ2-1; CDR3: CASRTSGSTNEQFF; DNA: TGTGCCAGCAGAACCAGCGGGTCTACAAATGAGCAGTTCTTC
size: .; V: TRBV29-1; D: .; J: TRBJ1-2; CDR3: CSVLPAGTNYGYTF; DNA: TGCAGCGTTCTCCCCGCAGGGACTAACTATGGCTACACCTTC
size: .; V: TRBV7-3; D: .; J: TRBJ2-2; CDR3: CASSYNPGDPGELFF; DNA: TGTGCCAGCAGCTACAATCCCGGGGACCCCGGGGAGCTGTTTTTT
size: many; V: TRBV30; D: TRBD1; J: TRBJ1-2; CDR3: CAWRGQPNYGYTF; DNA: TGTGCCTGGAGGGGACAGCCCAACTATGGCTACACCTTC
size: few; V: TRBV9; D: TRBD1; J: TRBJ1-2; CDR3: CASSPQQGTYGYTF; DNA: TGTGCCAGCAGCCCCCAACAGGGGACCTATGGCTACACCTTC
size: many; V: TRBV18; D: TRBD1; J: TRBJ2-3; CDR3: CASSRRQGATDTQYF; DNA: TGTGCCAGCTCACGGAGACAGGGGGCAACAGATACGCAGTATTTT
size: .; V: TRBV6-1; D: TRBD1; J: TRBJ2-1; CDR3: CASSEPGGRYNEQFF; DNA: TGTGCCAGCAGTGAGCCAGGGGGACGGTACAATGAGCAGTTCTTC
size: .; V: TRBV29-1; D: .; J: TRBJ2-2; CDR3: CSVPESTGELFF; DNA: TGCAGCGTTCCGGAGAGCACCGGGGAGCTGTTTTTT
size: .; V: TRBV6-1; D: TRBD1; J: TRBJ2-1; CDR3: CASSLDRVAYNEQFF; DNA: TGTGCCAGCAGCCTGGACAGGGTGGCCTACAATGAGCAGTTCTTC
size: few; V: TRBV4-1; D: .; J: TRBJ2-3; CDR3: CASSQDGGYSTDTQYF; DNA: TGCGCCAGCAGCCAAGATGGGGGATATAGCACAGATACGCAGTATTTT
size: few; V: TRBV7-9; D: .; J: TRBJ2-2; CDR3: CAGYRDTTNTGELFF; DNA: TGTGCCGGATACCGGGACACAACGAACACCGGGGAGCTGTTTTTT
size: many; V: TRBV11-2; D: .; J: TRBJ1-5; CDR3: CASSLGRAPKPHKPQHF; DNA: TGTGCCAGCAGCTTAGGTCGTGCCCCAAAACCTCATAAGCCCCAGCATTTT
size: many; V: TRBV7-8; D: .; J: TRBJ1-1; CDR3: CASSFWEDGSNTEAFF; DNA: TGTGCCAGCAGCTTTTGGGAGGACGGGTCGAACACTGAAGCTTTCTTT
size: few; V: TRBV20-1; D: .; J: TRBJ1-4; CDR3: CSASTSTGKPKTNEKLFF; DNA: TGCAGTGCTAGTACCTCGACAGGAAAACCTAAAACTAATGAAAAACTGTTTTTT
size: many; V: TRBV27; D: TRBD1; J: TRBJ2-2; CDR3: CASRTGDTGELFF; DNA: TGTGCCAGCAGGACAGGGGACACCGGGGAGCTGTTTTTT
size: .; V: TRBV5-4; D: .; J: TRBJ1-1; CDR3: CASSPYFEGAAEAFF; DNA: TGTGCCAGCAGCCCATACTTTGAAGGGGCCGCTGAAGCTTTCTTT
size: .; V: TRBV7-6; D: .; J: TRBJ1-1; CDR3: CASSLGIVQTRNTEAFF; DNA: TGTGCCAGCAGCTTAGGGATCGTACAAACCAGAAACACTGAAGCTTTCTTT
size: .; V: TRBV24-1; D: TRBD2; J: TRBJ2-7; CDR3: CATSDPTGTSGSYEQYF; DNA: TGTGCCACCAGTGATCCGACCGGGACTAGCGGATCCTACGAGCAGTACTTC
size: many; V: TRBV7-9; D: TRBD1; J: TRBJ1-1; CDR3: CASGIPGQGMNTEAFF; DNA: TGTGCCAGCGGCATCCCGGGACAGGGTATGAACACTGAAGCTTTCTTT
size: few; V: TRBV10-3; D: .; J: TRBJ1-5; CDR3: CAISPGSNQPQHF; DNA: TGTGCCATCAGTCCCGGAAGCAATCAGCCCCAGCATTTT
size: few; V: TRBV19; D: .; J: TRBJ1-1; CDR3: CASSIRNTQGTEAFF; DNA: TGTGCCAGTAGTATCCGTAATACTCAGGGCACTGAAGCTTTCTTT
size: .; V: TRBV3-1; D: TRBD1; J: TRBJ2-7; CDR3: CASSPSETGSDYEQYF; DNA: TGTGCCAGCAGCCCTTCTGAGACAGGGTCTGACTACGAGCAGTACTTC
size: many; V: TRBV2; D: TRBD1; J: TRBJ1-5; CDR3: CASTSTGAYQPQHF; DNA: TGTGCCAGCACTTCGACAGGGGCTTATCAGCCCCAGCATTTT
size: few; V: TRBV7-8; D: TRBD2; J: TRBJ2-2; CDR3: CASSLVSLAGGLGTGELFF; DNA: TGTGCCAGCAGCTTAGTCTCCCTAGCGGGGGGGCTAGGCACCGGGGAGCTGTTTTTT
size: .; V: TRBV6-6; D: .; J: TRBJ1-5; CDR3: CASSYRKYSNQPQHF; DNA: TGTGCCAGCAGTTACAGGAAGTATAGCAATCAGCCCCAGCATTTT
size: few; V: TRBV3-1; D: TRBD1; J: TRBJ2-6; CDR3: CASSRRTGGPGANVLTF; DNA: TGTGCCAGCAGCCGTAGGACAGGGGGCCCTGGGGCCAACGTCCTGACTTTC
size: .; V: TRBV2; D: .; J: TRBJ1-6; CDR3: CASSGSGGGSPLHF; DNA: TGTGCCAGCAGTGGTTCCGGTGGCGGATCACCCCTCCACTTT
size: few; V: TRBV20-1; D: TRBD1; J: TRBJ1-6; CDR3: CSARVPGTGAYNSPLHF; DNA: TGCAGTGCTAGAGTCCCCGGGACAGGGGCGTATAATTCACCCCTCCACTTT
size: few; V: TRBV9; D: .; J: TRBJ2-2; CDR3: CASSANDIGSGELFF; DNA: TGTGCCAGCAGCGCCAATGACATAGGGTCCGGGGAGCTGTTTTTT